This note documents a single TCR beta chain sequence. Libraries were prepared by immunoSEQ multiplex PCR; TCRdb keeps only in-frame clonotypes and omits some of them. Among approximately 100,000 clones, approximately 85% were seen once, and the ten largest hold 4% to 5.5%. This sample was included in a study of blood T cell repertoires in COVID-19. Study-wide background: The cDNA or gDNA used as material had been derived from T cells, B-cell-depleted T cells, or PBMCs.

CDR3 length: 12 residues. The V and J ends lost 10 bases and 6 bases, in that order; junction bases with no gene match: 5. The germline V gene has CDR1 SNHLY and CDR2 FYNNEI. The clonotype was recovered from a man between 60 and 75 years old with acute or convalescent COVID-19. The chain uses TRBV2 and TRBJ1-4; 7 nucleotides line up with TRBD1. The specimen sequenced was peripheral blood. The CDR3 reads CATRQGDEKLFF. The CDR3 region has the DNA TGTGCCACGCGACAGGGTGATGAAAAACTGTTTTTT.